Listed below are T cell receptor beta chains from one sample, sequenced in a study of blood T cells in healthy people across ages. MiXCR, applied by TCRdb to the 5' RACE reads, yields one record per CDR3 protein. This repertoire shows about 680,000 distinct CDR3 sequences, around 45% found once; its top ten account for around 32%. Specimen: blood. The receptor set was obtained from a woman in her fifties or sixties in good health. Each CDR3 is given with its conserved first and last residue. A D gene is named only where the DNA matches it firmly. A clone size is listed for some rows: how often the clone was seen (once, few, many), or a class if it is expanded.

. . TRBJ2-7 TRBV5-1 TGCGCCAGCAGCCACCGAGGACGTGACAATGAGCAGTACTTC CASSHRGRDNEQYF
. TRBD2 TRBJ2-7 TRBV15 TGTGCCACCAGCAGAGATAGGAGTGGAACTAGCGGGGACTACGAGCAGTACTTC CATSRDRSGTSGDYEQYF
once . TRBJ1-5 TRBV20-1 TGCAGTGCCGGGGCCCAGGGCCGTTATAGCAATCAGCCCCAGCATTTT CSAGAQGRYSNQPQHF
once TRBD2 TRBJ2-7 TRBV3-1 TGTGCCAGCAGCCAAGAGGGACTAGCGGGAGGGGGTGAGCAGTACTTC CASSQEGLAGGGEQYF
. . TRBJ1-4 TRBV30 TGTGCCTGGAGACTGGCACGGAATGAAAAACTGTTTTTT CAWRLARNEKLFF
. . TRBJ1-1 TRBV14 TGTGCCAGCAGCCAAGTTTCCAGTGGTTGGGACACTGAAGCTTTCTTT CASSQVSSGWDTEAFF
few . TRBJ2-5 TRBV9 TGTGCCAGCAGCGTAGGGATGACGTATGAGACCCAGTACTTC CASSVGMTYETQYF
. . TRBJ1-1 TRBV24-1 TGTGCCACCAGTGTGGGGAAAGGAGGAATAGCTTTCTTT CATSVGKGGIAFF
few TRBD1 TRBJ2-1 TRBV2 TGTGCCAGCGCCGACAGGGCCATTACCTACAATGAGCAGTTCTTC CASADRAITYNEQFF
many TRBD2 TRBJ2-3 TRBV29-1 TGCAGCGTTGCCTTAGCGGGAGTTAGGACAGATACGCAGTATTTT CSVALAGVRTDTQYF
. . TRBJ1-1 TRBV4-2 TGTGCCAGCAGCCGTCCGGCGGCAAGGGTGAACACTGAAGCTTTCTTT CASSRPAARVNTEAFF
. . TRBJ2-7 TRBV7-9 TGTGCCAGCAGCTTATCTTTAGACACCAAAGGGCCCTACGAGCAGTACTTC CASSLSLDTKGPYEQYF
. TRBD2 TRBJ2-1 TRBV20-1 TGCAGTGCGGGGGGACTAGCGGGAGTGGGCTACAATAAGCAGTTCTTC CSAGGLAGVGYNKQFF
. . TRBJ1-1 TRBV18 TGTGCCAGCTCACCGAGACGGGGGGACGGCACTGAAGCTTTCTTT CASSPRRGDGTEAFF
. . TRBJ2-3 TRBV15 TGTGCCACCAGCAGGCAGGACTTCTACGCAGATACGCAGTATTTT CATSRQDFYADTQYF
. . TRBJ2-4 TRBV6-2/TRBV6-3 TGTGCCAGCAGTTACAGTGTCCGAAAGGACATTCAGTACTTC CASSYSVRKDIQYF
. . TRBJ2-5 TRBV6-2/TRBV6-3 TGTGCCAGCAGTGGGTCTAGACAAATGAACAATGAGCAGTACTTC CASSGSRQMNNEQYF
few . TRBJ2-3 TRBV2 TGTGCCAGCAGTCCCGACCAGGGTGTAAAGTATTTT CASSPDQGVKYF
. . TRBJ2-7 TRBV20-1 TGCAGTGCTAGGGACCCACAGAGGTGCGAGCAGTACTTC CSARDPQRCEQYF
few TRBD2 TRBJ2-1 TRBV20-1 TGCAGTGCTAGGTTCGGTCTAGCGGGAGCTGAGCAGTTCTTC CSARFGLAGAEQFF
. . TRBJ1-1 TRBV5-1 TGCGCCAGCAGCTCCCCAAAAACAGGAGGTCCCGAGGGTGACACTGAAGCTTTCTTT CASSSPKTGGPEGDTEAFF
. . TRBJ1-4 TRBV20-1 TGCAGTGCTAGTCAAGCTGAAAAACTGTTTTTT CSASQAEKLFF
. . TRBJ2-1 TRBV3-1 TGTGCCAGCAGTCGACTCCTCAACGAGCAGTTCTTC CASSRLLNEQFF
. TRBD1 TRBJ1-1 TRBV12-3/TRBV12-4 TGTGCCAGCAGGACAGGGGGGACCACTGAAGCTTTCTTT CASRTGGTTEAFF
. TRBD1 TRBJ2-7 TRBV28 TGTGCCAGCAGTTTATTCCGGACAGGGTCGGCCTACGAGCAGTACTTC CASSLFRTGSAYEQYF
. . TRBJ2-7 TRBV10-3 TGTGCCATCAGTGAAGTAGCAGGGGTCGGTTACGAGCAGTACTTC CAISEVAGVGYEQYF
once TRBD2 TRBJ2-3 TRBV5-1 TGCGCCAGCACGGGGGGTAGTATCGCAGATACGCAGTATTTT CASTGGSIADTQYF
. TRBD2 TRBJ2-4 TRBV6-1 TGTGCCAGCAGTGAGTTAGCGGGAGGGCCTGATGAGCAGTACTTC CASSELAGGPDEQYF
. . TRBJ2-1 TRBV4-3 TGCGCCAGCAGCCATTATACCGGGACCTACAATGAGCAGTTCTTC CASSHYTGTYNEQFF
few . TRBJ2-1 TRBV7-3 TGTGCCAGCAGCTTGGAAAAGTGGGGTGAGCAGTTCTTC CASSLEKWGEQFF
. . TRBJ2-1 TRBV12-5 TGTGCTAGTGGTTTGGCTGTGGGGCAGACCTACAATGAGCAGTTCTTC CASGLAVGQTYNEQFF
. TRBD2 TRBJ2-1 TRBV9 TGTGCCAGCAGCCGGACTAGCGGGACTTGCAATGAGCAGTTCTTC CASSRTSGTCNEQFF
. TRBD1 TRBJ2-1 TRBV6-2/TRBV6-3 TGTGCCACCCGACAGGGGAAGCAGTTCTTC CATRQGKQFF
once . TRBJ1-2 TRBV6-2/TRBV6-3 TGTGCCAGCAGTTACGCGCGTTATGGCTACACCTTC CASSYARYGYTF
few TRBD1 TRBJ1-2 TRBV6-6 TGTGCCAGCAGCTCATCGACAGGGGGCTATGGCTACACCTTC CASSSSTGGYGYTF
. . TRBJ2-7 TRBV6-2/TRBV6-3 TGTGCCAGCAATTCACCGACGGTCTCCTACGAGCAGTACTTC CASNSPTVSYEQYF
. . TRBJ2-7 TRBV20-1 TGCAGTGCTCGAAGTCGCCCCCCAGGCTCCGAGCAGTACTTC CSARSRPPGSEQYF
. . TRBJ1-2 TRBV4-2 TGTGCCAGCAGCCAAGGCGGGCCTAACTATGGCTACACCTTC CASSQGGPNYGYTF
few . TRBJ2-7 TRBV7-2 TGTGCCAGCAGCTTAAAGGCGGGGTTCTACAATGAGCAGTACTTC CASSLKAGFYNEQYF
few . TRBJ2-7 TRBV4-3 TGCGCCAGCAGCCAAGCCTCGGGTGTTGGCTACGAGCAGTACTTC CASSQASGVGYEQYF
few . TRBJ2-1 TRBV28 TGTGCCAGCAGACGTCCAGCGGAGTACAATGAGCAGTTCTTC CASRRPAEYNEQFF